This entry lists 27 T cell receptor beta chains sequenced from one sample in a study of shared clonotypes between healthy human individuals. The repertoire was sequenced with immunoSEQ multiplex PCR; TCRdb's copy has only in-frame clones and lacks some. The profile shows hundreds of thousands of clones, around 78% of them singletons. The material sequenced was PBMCs. Source of these receptors: a woman in her thirties or forties in good health. Some clones in this sample may be carry-over from other donors' samples.

This CDR3 is CASSQESAGSSYNEQFF. The CDR3 DNA reads TGTGCCAGCAGCCAAGAGAGTGCGGGGAGCTCCTACAATGAGCAGTTCTTC. The rearrangement links TRBV4-2 to TRBJ2-1; possibly TRBD2 for D (6 bases). V was pared by 0 bases and J by 0 bases, with 12 bases between. In germline, CDR1 is LGHNA, CDR2 YNFKEQ. There are 17 residues in the CDR3.

CDR3 amino acids: CASSSPGLAGGETQYF. The CDR3, as DNA: TGTGCCAGCAGCTCCCCGGGACTAGCGGGAGGAGAGACCCAGTACTTC. V and J are TRBV9 and TRBJ2-5, with 15 bases lining up with TRBD2. Germline V lookup: CDR1 SGDLS, CDR2 YYNGEE. CDR3 length equals 16 residues. The junction had 5 bases not matched to a gene; V was cut back by 4 bases and J by 4 bases.

This clone has just a few counts. The chain joins TRBV5-4 to TRBJ2-3; 11 bases fit TRBD1. The CDR3 contains 16 residues. Germline V CDR1 and CDR2: SGHNT, YYREEE (reference sequence). J gave up 3 bases and V 4 bases, and 7 bases lay outside the gene matches. CDR3: CASSLRTGGYTDTQYF. CDR3 DNA: TGTGCCAGCAGCCTAAGGACAGGGGGCTATACAGATACGCAGTATTTT.

This clone was found a few times. The V and J genes are TRBV30 and TRBJ1-5, with 10 bases lining up with TRBD1. This CDR3 is built from 14 residues. The trim removed 5 bases at V and 3 bases at J, leaving 4 bases unmatched. CDR1 GTSNPN and CDR2 SVGIG come from the germline V gene (reference sequence). The CDR3 protein is CAWGTGEDNQPQHF. The CDR3 coding sequence is TGTGCCTGGGGGACAGGGGAGGACAATCAGCCCCAGCATTTT.

This chain uses TRBV4-3 with TRBJ2-1; 9 positions match TRBD2. Trimming removed 4 bases from V and 4 bases from J; junction bases left unmatched: 5. This CDR3 contains 15 residues. Germline V gene data show CDR1 as LGHNA and CDR2 as YSLEER. CDR3 bases: TGCGCCAGCAGCCCAAGACTAGCGGCTTACAATGAGCAGTTCTTC. This sequence encodes CASSPRLAAYNEQFF.

This clone has just a few counts. This chain links TRBV7-9 with TRBJ1-3, with D hard to call. V was shortened by 0 bases and J by 0 bases, with 3 bases between the two germline ends. Germline CDR1 reads SEHNR; CDR2 reads FQNEAQ (reference sequence). CDR3 length: 14 residues. CDR3 in DNA: TGTGCCAGCAGCTTAGCAAGCTCTGGAAACACCATATATTTT. Protein: CASSLASSGNTIYF.

CDR3 nucleotides: TGTGCCAGCAGTTTGTCCTCTAGTTTGTTCTACGAGCAGTACTTC. It is translated as CASSLSSSLFYEQYF. The chain employs TRBV27 and TRBJ2-7; D ambiguous. Germline CDR1 is MNHEY and CDR2 is SMNVEV (reference sequence). Trimming removed 3 bases from V and 3 bases from J, with 15 bases in between. The CDR3 loop spans 15 amino acids.

The chain carries TRBV7-3 and TRBJ1-1; 7 nucleotides align to TRBD1. Per the germline V gene, CDR1 is SGHTA and CDR2 is FQGTGA. The CDR3 runs 16 residues. V lost 1 base, J lost 6 bases, and 11 bases stayed unmatched. CDR3 protein: CASSLRPTGNGSEAFF. The DNA of the CDR3 is TGTGCCAGCAGCTTAAGGCCGACAGGGAACGGATCTGAAGCTTTCTTT.

J is TRBJ1-2 and V is TRBV6-1; maybe TRBD1 (6 bases). There are 15 residues in the CDR3. V lost 1 base and J lost 11, with 20 bases in between. The V gene's germline CDR1 is MNHNS and CDR2 SASEGT. CDR3 residues: CASSEDGWGRGRYTF. CDR3 DNA: TGTGCCAGCAGTGAAGATGGGTGGGGGCGCGGACGGTACACCTTC.

A remark on this clone: An end of the junction does not agree with germline; a read error may underlie this. The V and J genes are TRBV29-1 and TRBJ1-2; D gene uncertain. CDR3 length: 12 residues. Per the germline V gene, CDR1 is SQVTM and CDR2 is ANQGSEA. The CDR3: CSAVWTNYGYTF. DNA for the CDR3: TGTAGCGCTGTCTGGACGAACTATGGCTACACCTTC.

The chain combines TRBV27 with TRBJ2-1; no reliable D call. The CDR3 totals 12 residues. Germline-derived CDR1 and CDR2 are MNHEY and SMNVEV (reference sequence). The V gene lost 5 bases and the J gene lost 6 bases, with 8 bases spanning the gap. CDR3 amino acids: CASSPPGNEQFF. The CDR3, as DNA: TGTGCCAGCAGTCCGCCGGGCAATGAGCAGTTCTTC.

V gene TRBV18 combines with J gene TRBJ2-5; D may be TRBD1 (5 bases). Germline V gene lookup returns CDR1 KGHSH and CDR2 LQKENI. There are 15 residues in the CDR3. With 3 bases removed from V and 2 bases from J, the gap between germline ends came to 13 bases. CDR3 sequence (DNA): TGTGCCAGCTCACCGTATCAGGGTCGGCAAGAGACCCAGTACTTC. Protein: CASSPYQGRQETQYF.

This clone was recorded a few times. This chain connects TRBV18 to TRBJ1-3; the D gene is possibly TRBD1 (5 bases). V lost 4 bases and J 0 bases, leaving 13 bases between the germline ends. This CDR3 is 16 amino acids long. Germline CDR1 is KGHSH and CDR2 is LQKENI. CDR3 DNA: TGTGCCAGCTCACTACGGGGGATGAACTCTGGAAACACCATATATTTT. It specifies CASSLRGMNSGNTIYF. Full variable domain (remainder filled in from reference TRBV18 and TRBJ1-3): NAGVMQNPRHLVRRRGQEARLRCSPMKGHSHVYWYRQLPEEGLKFMVYLQKENIIDESGMPKERFSAEFPKEGPSILRIQQVVRGDSAAYFCASSLRGMNSGNTIYFGEGSWLTVV.

The chain has TRBV18 and TRBJ1-1; possible D gene TRBD1, 6 bases. Looked up from germline, CDR1 is KGHSH and CDR2 is LQKENI. The CDR3 loop spans 16 amino acids. V was cut by 2 bases and J by 1 base, with 14 bases left in between. The CDR3 coding sequence is TGTGCCAGCTCACCAGGGCAGGGGAGTCGGAACACTGAAGCTTTCTTT. It yields the protein CASSPGQGSRNTEAFF.

The chain carries TRBV4-3 and TRBJ2-1; maybe TRBD2 (6 bases). Germline assignment: CDR1 LGHNA and CDR2 YSLEER. The ends were cut back, 0 bases at V and 7 bases at J, with 10 bases in the middle. The CDR3 loop spans 14 amino acids. The CDR3 sequence: CASSQDFGGNEQFF. The DNA for the CDR3 is TGCGCCAGCAGCCAAGATTTCGGAGGGAATGAGCAGTTCTTC.

Regarding this clone: Other DNA sequences in this sample translate to the same CDR3. V usage is TRBV7-9 and J usage is TRBJ2-6; D is uncertain. CDR3 size: 15 residues. Trimming stripped 3 bases from V and 0 bases from J, with 6 bases between. Germline CDR1 is SEHNR and CDR2 is FQNEAQ (reference sequence). CDR3 DNA sequence: TGTGCCAGCAGCTTGGTTCTCTCTGGGGCCAACGTCCTGACTTTC. Residues: CASSLVLSGANVLTF. Together with reference TRBV7-9 and TRBJ2-6, the CDR3 gives the full variable domain: DTGVSQNPRHKITKRGQNVTFRCDPISEHNRLYWYRQTLGQGPEFLTYFQNEAQLEKSRLLSDRFSAERPKGSFSTLEIQRTEQGDSAMYLCASSLVLSGANVLTFGAGSRLTVL.

In nucleotides, the CDR3 is TGTGCCAGCAGCCAAGACTCGGGACAGCGAGAAGCTTTCTTT. Translating gives CASSQDSGQREAFF. The V and J genes are TRBV4-2 and TRBJ1-1; 7 bases are a match to TRBD1. The CDR3 is made up of 14 amino acids. Germline assignment: CDR1 LGHNA and CDR2 YNFKEQ. The J segment lost 8 bases and the V segment lost 0 bases, leaving 6 bases of the junction unmatched.

This clone was seen a handful of times. The chain uses TRBV19 and TRBJ2-5, with D tentatively TRBD1 (6 bases). TRBJ2-7 matches the DNA end more closely, so the J call is doubtful. CDR1 is LNHDA, CDR2 SQIVND, per germline (reference sequence). The length of the CDR3 is 13 residues. The CDR3, as DNA: TGTGCCAGTAGTATAACAGGGACCTACGAGCAGTACTTC. This encodes CASSITGTYEQYF.

This chain uses TRBV5-1 with TRBJ1-4; a weak D match, TRBD1 (5 bases). CDR1 SGHRS and CDR2 YFSETQ come from the germline V gene. The CDR3 has 14 residues. Trimming left V 0 bases short and J 8 bases short, with 11 bases between. CDR3 in DNA: TGCGCCAGCAGCTTGGCGGGGGAGGAGGAAAAACTGTTTTTT. Amino acids: CASSLAGEEEKLFF. Full variable domain (remainder filled in from reference TRBV5-1 and TRBJ1-4): KAGVTQTPRYLIKTRGQQVTLSCSPISGHRSVSWYQQTPGQGLQFLFEYFSETQRNKGNFPGRFSGRQFSNSRSEMNVSTLELGDSALYLCASSLAGEEEKLFFGSGTQLSVL.

The chain has TRBV5-1 and TRBJ1-1; no firm D call. There are 14 residues in the CDR3. The V end lost 4 bases, the J end lost 1 base, and 11 bases lay between the germline ends. CDR1 SGHRS and CDR2 YFSETQ come from the germline V gene. CDR3 nucleotide sequence: TGCGCCAGCAGCGCGCTCCGGGCGAACACTGAAGCTTTCTTT. It yields the protein CASSALRANTEAFF.

The chain has TRBV7-9 and TRBJ1-5; no clear D. The V end was cut by 2 bases, the J end by 4 bases, with 9 bases between. Germline V lookup: CDR1 SEHNR, CDR2 FQNEAQ (reference sequence). This CDR3 region has 14 residues. CDR3 nucleotide sequence: TGTGCCAGCAGCTTAATTTCCTCGAATCAGCCCCAGCATTTT. The encoded protein is CASSLISSNQPQHF.

The chain has TRBV6-1 and TRBJ2-3; tentative D call: TRBD2 (5 bases). CDR1 MNHNS and CDR2 SASEGT come from the germline V gene. This CDR3 contains 15 residues. With 4 bases removed from V and 2 bases from J, the gap between germline ends came to 13 bases. The CDR3, as DNA: TGTGCCAGCAGTGCCTTACTAGAGTACACAGATACGCAGTATTTT. This encodes CASSALLEYTDTQYF.

This clone occurred a few times. This may be a read error: a much more frequent sequence differs by one nucleotide. The chain links TRBV11-3 to TRBJ2-2; tentative D call: TRBD1 (6 bases). Trimming removed 3 bases from V and 3 bases from J, with 8 bases in between. The CDR3 runs to 14 residues. Germline CDR1 SGHNT, CDR2 YENEEA. Written as DNA, the CDR3 is TGTGCCAGCAGCTTCGAGGGGGACACCGGGGAGCTGTTTTTT. Its translation is CASSFEGDTGELFF.

The J gene is TRBJ2-3, the V gene TRBV5-1; 7 positions match TRBD1. The ends lost 0 bases at V and 2 bases at J; junction bases unmatched: 3. The CDR3 spans 15 residues. Germline CDR1 SGHRS, CDR2 YFSETQ. The CDR3: CASSLGDSTTDTQYF. The CDR3 DNA is TGCGCCAGCAGCTTGGGGGACAGCACCACAGATACGCAGTATTTT.

In its sample, this clone was seen many times. The chain couples TRBV2 to TRBJ2-7; 9 nucleotides align to TRBD1. With V trimmed by 6 bases and J by 6 bases, 3 bases remained unmatched. Germline lookup yields CDR1 SNHLY and CDR2 FYNNEI. The CDR3 contains 12 residues. As DNA, the CDR3 is TGTGCCAGCAGGACAGGGGGTTCCGAGCAGTACTTC. Its translation: CASRTGGSEQYF.

The chain links TRBV18 to TRBJ2-1; 7 positions agree with TRBD2. V was clipped by 0 bases and J by 9 bases; unmatched bases: 5. This CDR3 has 14 amino acids. Per germline, CDR1 KGHSH and CDR2 LQKENI. The CDR3 reads CASSPPSGEAEQFF. DNA of the CDR3: TGTGCCAGCTCACCACCGAGCGGGGAGGCTGAGCAGTTCTTC.

The rearrangement links TRBV7-2 to TRBJ2-7, with D perhaps matching TRBD2 (6 bases). CDR3 length equals 14 residues. The V gene's germline CDR1 is SGHTA and CDR2 FQGNSA. The V end lost 5 bases, the J end lost 3 bases, and 14 bases lay between the germline ends. DNA of the CDR3: TGTGCCAGCAGCCCCTCCGGGACTGTCTACGAGCAGTACTTC. As protein: CASSPSGTVYEQYF.